These T cell receptor beta chains were read from a single sample in a study of blood T cell repertoires in COVID-19. TCRdb's table, derived via immunoSEQ multiplex PCR, lists solely in-frame clones and lacks some. The table has fewer than 300,000 clones, 82% seen once; the top ten hold roughly 3.1%. The sequenced sample was peripheral blood. The source is a woman under 30 with acute or convalescent COVID-19. Each CDR3 is given without its conserved first and last residue. Clone size is given for some rows only: seen once, a few or many times, or a class if the clone is expanded.

v_gene	abundance	j_gene	CDR3aa
TRBV7-2	NA	TRBJ2-7	ASSLELSYEQY
TRBV7-7	once	TRBJ2-5	ASSLSAGGESETQY
TRBV5-6	NA	TRBJ1-2	ASSERMGGRYYGYT
TRBV28	few	TRBJ2-1	ASRAGTSGNNEQF
TRBV5-1	NA	TRBJ2-1	ASSLLAGAYNEQF
TRBV14	NA	TRBJ2-7	ASSQDVASGYSYEQY
TRBV2	once	TRBJ1-4	ASSEAPGGDNEKLF
TRBV5-1	NA	TRBJ1-2	ASSPLDLGGYT
TRBV5-4	NA	TRBJ2-3	ASSPGDSGSFKY
TRBV10-3	NA	TRBJ2-5	AISDPRGPFRETQY
TRBV5-6	NA	TRBJ2-5	ASSLDPHGQETQY
TRBV15	NA	TRBJ2-7	ATSHRDYEQY
TRBV15	NA	TRBJ1-2	ATSRGSVYGYT
TRBV15	NA	TRBJ1-5	ATSRDTSGGEH
TRBV20-1	NA	TRBJ2-7	SASGGPGQGLREQY
TRBV28	NA	TRBJ2-7	ASSPILPLRGNEQY
TRBV6-5	NA	TRBJ1-1	ASRNAVNTEAF
TRBV14	NA	TRBJ2-5	ASSQDLVNQETQY
TRBV5-8	NA	TRBJ1-2	ASSLGNVMGGLGYGYT
TRBV7-9	NA	TRBJ1-1	ASSLDLRGAEAF
TRBV28	once	TRBJ1-3	ASSRTGVSGNTIY
TRBV19	NA	TRBJ2-5	ASSAGLGERETQY
TRBV2	NA	TRBJ2-1	AGLRGTDSSEQF
TRBV7-2	NA	TRBJ2-7	ASSRYPGQNYEQY
TRBV10-1	NA	TRBJ2-3	ASRGLAGEPRPTDTQY
TRBV10-3	NA	TRBJ2-3	AISQGSIRTDTQY
TRBV5-5	NA	TRBJ2-2	ASRRWGTGNTGELF
TRBV5-8	NA	TRBJ2-1	ASSLGGKYYLAQF
TRBV6-1	NA	TRBJ1-2	ASSEKGGQGKGYGYT
TRBV7-3	NA	TRBJ2-1	ASSLVRYNEQF
TRBV30	NA	TRBJ1-5	AWREGNNQPQH
TRBV5-8	NA	TRBJ1-5	ASSFQGRQPQH
TRBV13	NA	TRBJ2-3	ASSALAYDTQY
TRBV6-6	NA	TRBJ2-7	ASTPGLSYEQY